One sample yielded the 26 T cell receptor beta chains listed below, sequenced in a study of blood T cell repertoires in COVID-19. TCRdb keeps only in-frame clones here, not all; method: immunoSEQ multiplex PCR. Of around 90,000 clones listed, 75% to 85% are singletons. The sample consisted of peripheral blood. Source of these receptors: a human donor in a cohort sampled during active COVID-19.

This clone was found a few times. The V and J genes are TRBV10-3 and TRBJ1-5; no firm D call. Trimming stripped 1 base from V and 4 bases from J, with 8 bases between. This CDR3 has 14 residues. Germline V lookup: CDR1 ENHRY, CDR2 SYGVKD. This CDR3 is CAISELPGNQPQHF. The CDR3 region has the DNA TGTGCCATCAGTGAGTTGCCGGGGAATCAGCCCCAGCATTTT.

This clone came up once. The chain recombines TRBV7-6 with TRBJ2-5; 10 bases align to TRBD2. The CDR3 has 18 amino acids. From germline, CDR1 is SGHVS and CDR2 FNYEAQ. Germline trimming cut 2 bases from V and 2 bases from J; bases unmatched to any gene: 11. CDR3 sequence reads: CASSLFSGGAWLQETQYF. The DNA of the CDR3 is TGTGCCAGCAGCTTATTCAGCGGGGGGGCCTGGTTGCAAGAGACCCAGTACTTC. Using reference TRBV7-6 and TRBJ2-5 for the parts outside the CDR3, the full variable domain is GAGVSQSPRYKVTKRGQDVALRCDPISGHVSLYWYRQALGQGPEFLTYFNYEAQQDKSGLPNDRFSAERPEGSISTLTIQRTEQRDSAMYRCASSLFSGGAWLQETQYFGPGTRLLVL.

CDR3 DNA sequence: TGTGCCACCAGCAGAGCGACTACAGCAACGATGAACACTGAAGCTTTCTTT. It codes for CATSRATTATMNTEAFF. The chain joins TRBV15 to TRBJ1-1, with D unclear. Trimming left V 1 base short and J 0 bases short, with 15 bases between. The CDR3 length is 17 residues. The germline V gene encodes CDR1 LNHNV and CDR2 YYDKDF (reference sequence).

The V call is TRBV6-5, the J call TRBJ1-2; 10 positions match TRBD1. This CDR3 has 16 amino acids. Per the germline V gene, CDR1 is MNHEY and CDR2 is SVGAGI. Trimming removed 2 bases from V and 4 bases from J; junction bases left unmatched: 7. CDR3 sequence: CASSYARGQGSYGYTF. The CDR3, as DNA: TGTGCCAGCAGTTACGCGAGGGGACAGGGGAGCTATGGCTACACCTTC.

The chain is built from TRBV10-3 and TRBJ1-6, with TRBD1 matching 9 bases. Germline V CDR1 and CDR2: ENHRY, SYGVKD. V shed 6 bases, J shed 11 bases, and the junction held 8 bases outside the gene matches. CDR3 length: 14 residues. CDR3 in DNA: TGTGCCATCAGCCCGGGACAGGGTTGGGCACCCCTCCACTTT. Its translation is CAISPGQGWAPLHF.

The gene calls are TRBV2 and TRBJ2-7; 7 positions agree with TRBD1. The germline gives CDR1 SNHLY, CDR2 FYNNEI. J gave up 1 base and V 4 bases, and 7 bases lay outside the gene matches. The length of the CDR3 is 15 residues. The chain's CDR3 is CASSVPGQESYEQYF. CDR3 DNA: TGTGCCAGCAGTGTCCCCGGACAGGAGTCCTACGAGCAGTACTTC.

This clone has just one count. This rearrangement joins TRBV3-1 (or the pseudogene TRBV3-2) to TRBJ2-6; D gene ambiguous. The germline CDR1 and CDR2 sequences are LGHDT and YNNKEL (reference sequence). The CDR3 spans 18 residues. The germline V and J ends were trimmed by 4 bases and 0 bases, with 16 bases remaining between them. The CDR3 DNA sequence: TGTGCCAGCAGCCCACGCCTAGTGGTCAACTCTGGGGCCAACGTCCTGACTTTC. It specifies CASSPRLVVNSGANVLTF.

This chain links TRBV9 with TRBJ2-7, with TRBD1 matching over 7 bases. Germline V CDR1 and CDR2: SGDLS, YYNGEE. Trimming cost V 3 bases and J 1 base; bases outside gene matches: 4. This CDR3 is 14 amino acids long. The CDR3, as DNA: TGTGCCAGCAGCGCGGGACAGACGTCCTACGAGCAGTACTTC. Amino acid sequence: CASSAGQTSYEQYF.

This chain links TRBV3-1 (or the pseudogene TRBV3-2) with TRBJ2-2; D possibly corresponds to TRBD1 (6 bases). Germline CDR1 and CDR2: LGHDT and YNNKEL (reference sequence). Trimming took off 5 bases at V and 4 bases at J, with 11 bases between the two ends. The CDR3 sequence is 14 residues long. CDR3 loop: CASSLRDTTGELFF. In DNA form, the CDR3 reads TGTGCCAGCAGCTTACGGGACACCACCGGGGAGCTGTTTTTT.

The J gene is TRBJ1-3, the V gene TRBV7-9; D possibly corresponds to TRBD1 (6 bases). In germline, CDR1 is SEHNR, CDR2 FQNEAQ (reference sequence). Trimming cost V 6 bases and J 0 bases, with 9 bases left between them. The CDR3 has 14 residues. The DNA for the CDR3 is TGTGCCAGCAGTATACAGGGCTCTGGAAACACCATATATTTT. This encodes CASSIQGSGNTIYF.

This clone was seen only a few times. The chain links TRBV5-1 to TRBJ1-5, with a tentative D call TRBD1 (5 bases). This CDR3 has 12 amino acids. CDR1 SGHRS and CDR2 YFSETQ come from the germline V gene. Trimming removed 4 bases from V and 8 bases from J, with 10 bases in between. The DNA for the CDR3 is TGCGCCAGCAGCGATCCGGGGGAGCCCCAGCATTTT. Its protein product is CASSDPGEPQHF. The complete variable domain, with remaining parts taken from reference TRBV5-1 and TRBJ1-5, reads KAGVTQTPRYLIKTRGQQVTLSCSPISGHRSVSWYQQTPGQGLQFLFEYFSETQRNKGNFPGRFSGRQFSNSRSEMNVSTLELGDSALYLCASSDPGEPQHFGDGTRLSIL.

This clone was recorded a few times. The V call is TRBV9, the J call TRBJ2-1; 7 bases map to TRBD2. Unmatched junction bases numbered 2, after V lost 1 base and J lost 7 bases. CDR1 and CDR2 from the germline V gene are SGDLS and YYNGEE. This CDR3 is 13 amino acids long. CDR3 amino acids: CASSVYGGNEQFF. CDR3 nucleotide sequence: TGTGCCAGCAGCGTATACGGGGGGAATGAGCAGTTCTTC. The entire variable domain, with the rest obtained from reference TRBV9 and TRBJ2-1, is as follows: DSGVTQTPKHLITATGQRVTLRCSPRSGDLSVYWYQQSLDQGLQFLIQYYNGEERAKGNILERFSAQQFPDLHSELNLSSLELGDSALYFCASSVYGGNEQFFGPGTRLTVL.

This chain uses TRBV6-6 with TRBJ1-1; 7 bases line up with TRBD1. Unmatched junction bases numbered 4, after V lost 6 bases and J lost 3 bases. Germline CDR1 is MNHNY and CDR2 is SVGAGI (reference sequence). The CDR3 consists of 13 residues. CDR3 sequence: CASSYRGDTEAFF. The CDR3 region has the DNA TGTGCCAGCAGCTACAGGGGCGACACTGAAGCTTTCTTT.

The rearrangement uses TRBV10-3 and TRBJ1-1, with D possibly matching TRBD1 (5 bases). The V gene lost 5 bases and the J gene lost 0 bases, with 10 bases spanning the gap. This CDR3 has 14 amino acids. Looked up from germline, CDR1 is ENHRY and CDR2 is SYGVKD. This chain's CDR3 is CAISPTELNTEAFF. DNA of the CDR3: TGTGCCATCAGTCCGACAGAATTGAACACTGAAGCTTTCTTT.

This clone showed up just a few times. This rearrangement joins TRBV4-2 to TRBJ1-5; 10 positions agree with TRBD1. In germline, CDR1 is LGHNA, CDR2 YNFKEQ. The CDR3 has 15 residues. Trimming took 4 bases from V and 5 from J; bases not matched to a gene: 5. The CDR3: CASSPRTGGDQPQHF. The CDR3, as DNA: TGTGCCAGCAGCCCCCGGACAGGGGGTGATCAGCCCCAGCATTTT.

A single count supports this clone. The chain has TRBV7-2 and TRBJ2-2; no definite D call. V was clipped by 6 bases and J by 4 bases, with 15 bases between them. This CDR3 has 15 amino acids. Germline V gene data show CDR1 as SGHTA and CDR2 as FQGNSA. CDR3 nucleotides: TGTGCCAGCAGTTCCCGTCAGTCGGGCACCGGGGAGCTGTTTTTT. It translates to CASSSRQSGTGELFF.

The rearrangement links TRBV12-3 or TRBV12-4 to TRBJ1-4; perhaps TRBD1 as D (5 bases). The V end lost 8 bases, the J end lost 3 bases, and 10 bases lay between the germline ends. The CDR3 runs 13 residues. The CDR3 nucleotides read TGTGCCAGCCAACAGGCCCCTAATGAAAAACTGTTTTTT. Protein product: CASQQAPNEKLFF.

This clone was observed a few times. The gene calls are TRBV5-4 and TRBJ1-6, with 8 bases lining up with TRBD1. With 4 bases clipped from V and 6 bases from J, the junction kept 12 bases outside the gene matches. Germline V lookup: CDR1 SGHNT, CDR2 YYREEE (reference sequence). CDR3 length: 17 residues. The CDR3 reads CASSQDRARGSNSPLHF. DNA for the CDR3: TGTGCCAGCAGCCAGGACAGGGCGAGAGGGAGTAATTCACCCCTCCACTTT.

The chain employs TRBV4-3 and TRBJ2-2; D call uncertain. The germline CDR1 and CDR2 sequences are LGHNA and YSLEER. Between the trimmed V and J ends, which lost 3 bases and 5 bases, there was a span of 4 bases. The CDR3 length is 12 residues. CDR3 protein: CASSQRTGELFF. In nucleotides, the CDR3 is TGCGCCAGCAGCCAGAGAACCGGGGAGCTGTTTTTT.

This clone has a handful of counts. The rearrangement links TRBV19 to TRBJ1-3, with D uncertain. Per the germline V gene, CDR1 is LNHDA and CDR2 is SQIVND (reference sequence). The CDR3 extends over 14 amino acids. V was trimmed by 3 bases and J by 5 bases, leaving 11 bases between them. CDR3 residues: CASSMETVRNTIYF. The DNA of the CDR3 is TGTGCCAGTAGTATGGAGACGGTACGAAACACCATATATTTT.

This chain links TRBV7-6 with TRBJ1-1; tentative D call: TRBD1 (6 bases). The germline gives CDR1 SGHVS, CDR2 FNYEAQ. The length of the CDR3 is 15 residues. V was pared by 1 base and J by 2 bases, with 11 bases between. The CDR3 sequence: CASSLEGHLNTEAFF. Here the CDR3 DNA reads TGTGCCAGCAGCTTAGAGGGACACCTTAACACTGAAGCTTTCTTT. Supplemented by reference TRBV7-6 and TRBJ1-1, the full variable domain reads GAGVSQSPRYKVTKRGQDVALRCDPISGHVSLYWYRQALGQGPEFLTYFNYEAQQDKSGLPNDRFSAERPEGSISTLTIQRTEQRDSAMYRCASSLEGHLNTEAFFGQGTRLTVV.

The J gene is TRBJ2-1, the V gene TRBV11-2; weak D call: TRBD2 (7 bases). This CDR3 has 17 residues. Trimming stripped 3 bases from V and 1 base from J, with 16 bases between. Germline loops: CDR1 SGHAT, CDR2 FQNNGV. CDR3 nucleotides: TGTGCCAGCAGCTTTGCTAGGGGGGGGATTTCCTACAATGAGCAGTTCTTC. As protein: CASSFARGGISYNEQFF. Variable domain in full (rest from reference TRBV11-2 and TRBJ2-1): EAGVAQSPRYKIIEKRQSVAFWCNPISGHATLYWYQQILGQGPKLLIQFQNNGVVDDSQLPKDRFSAERLKGVDSTLKIQPAKLEDSAVYLCASSFARGGISYNEQFFGPGTRLTVL.

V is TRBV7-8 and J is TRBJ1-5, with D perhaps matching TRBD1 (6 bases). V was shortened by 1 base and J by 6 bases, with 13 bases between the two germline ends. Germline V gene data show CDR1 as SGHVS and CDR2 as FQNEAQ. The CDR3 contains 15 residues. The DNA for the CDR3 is TGTGCCAGCAGCTTAGGGACAGCAGGCGGTCAGCCCCAGCATTTT. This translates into CASSLGTAGGQPQHF. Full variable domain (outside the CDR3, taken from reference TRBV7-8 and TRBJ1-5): GAGVSQSPRYKVAKRGQDVALRCDPISGHVSLFWYQQALGQGPEFLTYFQNEAQLDKSGLPSDRFFAERPEGSVSTLKIQRTQQEDSAVYLCASSLGTAGGQPQHFGDGTRLSIL.

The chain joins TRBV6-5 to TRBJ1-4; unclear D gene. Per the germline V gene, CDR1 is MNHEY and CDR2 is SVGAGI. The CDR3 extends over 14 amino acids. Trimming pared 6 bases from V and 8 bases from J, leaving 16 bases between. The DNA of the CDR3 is TGTGCCAGCAGCAGACAAGGTCGAAGAGAAAAACTGTTTTTT. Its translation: CASSRQGRREKLFF.

CDR3 nucleotides: TGTGCCAGCAGTCATGGACAGCACACAGATACGCAGTATTTT. The encoded protein is CASSHGQHTDTQYF. V usage is TRBV7-9 and J usage is TRBJ2-3; a possible D gene is TRBD1 (6 bases). The CDR3 loop spans 14 amino acids. Looked up from germline, CDR1 is SEHNR and CDR2 is FQNEAQ (reference sequence). Between the trimmed V and J ends, which lost 6 bases and 2 bases, there was a span of 12 bases.

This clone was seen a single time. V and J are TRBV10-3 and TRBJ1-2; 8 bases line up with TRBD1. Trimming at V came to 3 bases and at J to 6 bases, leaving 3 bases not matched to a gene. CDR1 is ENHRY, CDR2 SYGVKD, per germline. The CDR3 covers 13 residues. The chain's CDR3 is CAISDGQGDGYTF. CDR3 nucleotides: TGTGCCATCAGTGATGGACAGGGTGATGGCTACACCTTC.